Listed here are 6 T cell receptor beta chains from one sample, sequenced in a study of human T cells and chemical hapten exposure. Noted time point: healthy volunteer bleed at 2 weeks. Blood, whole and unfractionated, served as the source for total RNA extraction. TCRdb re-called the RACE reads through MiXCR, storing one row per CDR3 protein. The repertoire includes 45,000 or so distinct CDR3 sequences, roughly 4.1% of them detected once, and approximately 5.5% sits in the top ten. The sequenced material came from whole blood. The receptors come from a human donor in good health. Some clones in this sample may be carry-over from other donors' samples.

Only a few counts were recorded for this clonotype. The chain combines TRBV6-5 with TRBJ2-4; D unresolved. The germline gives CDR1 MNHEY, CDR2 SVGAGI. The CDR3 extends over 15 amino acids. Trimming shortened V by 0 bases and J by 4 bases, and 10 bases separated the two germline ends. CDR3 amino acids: CASSYSSKAKNIQYF. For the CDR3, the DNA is TGTGCCAGCAGTTACTCGAGTAAAGCTAAAAACATTCAGTACTTC.

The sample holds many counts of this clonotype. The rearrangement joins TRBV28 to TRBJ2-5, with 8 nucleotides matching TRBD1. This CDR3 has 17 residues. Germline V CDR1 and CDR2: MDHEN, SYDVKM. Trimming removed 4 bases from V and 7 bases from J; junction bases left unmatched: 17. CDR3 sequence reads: CASSSRLGQGRSLTQYF. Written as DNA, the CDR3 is TGTGCCAGCAGTTCCCGCCTCGGACAGGGAAGGTCGTTGACCCAGTACTTC.

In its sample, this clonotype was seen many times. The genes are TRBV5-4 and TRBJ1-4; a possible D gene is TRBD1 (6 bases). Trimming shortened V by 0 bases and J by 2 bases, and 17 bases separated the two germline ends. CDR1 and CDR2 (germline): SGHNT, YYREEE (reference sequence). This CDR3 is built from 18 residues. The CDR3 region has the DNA TGTGCCAGCAGCTTGGTCTTGGGGGCGCGGAGTACTAATGAAAAACTGTTTTTT. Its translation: CASSLVLGARSTNEKLFF.

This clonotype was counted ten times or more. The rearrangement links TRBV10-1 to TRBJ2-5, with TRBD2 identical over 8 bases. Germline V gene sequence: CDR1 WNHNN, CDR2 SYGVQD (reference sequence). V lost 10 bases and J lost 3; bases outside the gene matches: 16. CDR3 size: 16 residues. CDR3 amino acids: CATQRGGAFGEETQYF. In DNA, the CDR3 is TGCGCCACTCAACGGGGGGGAGCTTTCGGAGAAGAGACCCAGTACTTC.

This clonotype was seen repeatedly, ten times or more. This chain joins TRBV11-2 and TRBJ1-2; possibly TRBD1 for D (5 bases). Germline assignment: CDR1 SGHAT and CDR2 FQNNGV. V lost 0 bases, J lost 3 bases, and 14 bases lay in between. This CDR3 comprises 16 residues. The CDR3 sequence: CASSLDGTVWDYGYTF. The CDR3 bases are TGTGCCAGCAGCTTAGATGGGACGGTCTGGGACTATGGCTACACCTTC.

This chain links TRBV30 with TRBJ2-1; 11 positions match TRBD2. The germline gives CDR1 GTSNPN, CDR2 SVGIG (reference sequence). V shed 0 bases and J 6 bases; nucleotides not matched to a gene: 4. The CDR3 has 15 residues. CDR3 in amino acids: CAWSVGLAGTNEQFF. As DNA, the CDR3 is TGTGCCTGGAGTGTCGGACTAGCGGGCACCAATGAGCAGTTCTTC.